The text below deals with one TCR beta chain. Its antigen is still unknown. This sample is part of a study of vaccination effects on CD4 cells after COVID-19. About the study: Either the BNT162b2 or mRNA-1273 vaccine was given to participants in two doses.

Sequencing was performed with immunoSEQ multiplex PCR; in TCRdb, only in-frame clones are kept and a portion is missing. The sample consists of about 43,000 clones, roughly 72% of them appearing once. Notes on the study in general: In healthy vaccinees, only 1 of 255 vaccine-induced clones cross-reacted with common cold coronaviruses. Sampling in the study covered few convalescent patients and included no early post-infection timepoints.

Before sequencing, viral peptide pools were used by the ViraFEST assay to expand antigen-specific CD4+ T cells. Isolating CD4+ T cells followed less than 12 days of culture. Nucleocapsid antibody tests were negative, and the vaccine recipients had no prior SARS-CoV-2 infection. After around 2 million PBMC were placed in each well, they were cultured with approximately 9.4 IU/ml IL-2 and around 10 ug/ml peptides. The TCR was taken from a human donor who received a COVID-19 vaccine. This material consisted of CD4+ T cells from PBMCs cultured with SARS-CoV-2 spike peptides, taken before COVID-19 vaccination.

This chain's CDR3 is CASSLAVPSGVFYNEQFF. The CDR3 DNA is TGTGCCAGCAGCTTGGCGGTCCCTAGCGGGGTCTTCTACAATGAGCAGTTCTTC. The chain joins TRBV5-5 to TRBJ2-1, with TRBD2 identical over 9 bases. The CDR3 consists of 18 residues. The V gene's germline CDR1 is SGHKS and CDR2 YYEKEE (reference sequence). V was clipped by 0 bases and J by 3 bases; unmatched bases: 10.